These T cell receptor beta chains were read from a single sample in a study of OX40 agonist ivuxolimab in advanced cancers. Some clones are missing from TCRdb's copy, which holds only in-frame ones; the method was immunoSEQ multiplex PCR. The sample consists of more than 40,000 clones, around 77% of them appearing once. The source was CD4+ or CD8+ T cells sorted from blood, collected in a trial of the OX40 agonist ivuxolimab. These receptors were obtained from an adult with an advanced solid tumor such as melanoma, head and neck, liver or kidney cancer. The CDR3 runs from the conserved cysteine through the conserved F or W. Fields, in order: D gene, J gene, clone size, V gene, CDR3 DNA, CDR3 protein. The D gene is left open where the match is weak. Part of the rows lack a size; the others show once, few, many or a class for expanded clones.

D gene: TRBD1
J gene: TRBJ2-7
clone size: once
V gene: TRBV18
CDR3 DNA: TGTGCCAGCTCACCTAGACCGGGACAGGGGACCCACGAGCAGTACTTC
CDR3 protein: CASSPRPGQGTHEQYF

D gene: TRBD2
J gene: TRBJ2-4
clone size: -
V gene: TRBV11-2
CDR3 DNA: TGTGCCAGCAGCTTAGGGACTAGCGGATATATGATTGGGATTCAGTACTTC
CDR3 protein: CASSLGTSGYMIGIQYF

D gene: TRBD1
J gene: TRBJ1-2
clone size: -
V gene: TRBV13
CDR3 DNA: TGTGCCAGCAGCCCTCGGGACAGGGTCTATGGCTACACCTTC
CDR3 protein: CASSPRDRVYGYTF

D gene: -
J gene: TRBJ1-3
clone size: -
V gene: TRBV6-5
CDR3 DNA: TGTGCCAGCAGAGGACCTAACTCTGGAAACACCATATATTTT
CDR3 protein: CASRGPNSGNTIYF

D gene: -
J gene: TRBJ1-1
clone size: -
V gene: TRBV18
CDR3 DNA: TGTGCCAGCTCACCAGGGGGCAAGGACACTGAAGCTTTCTTT
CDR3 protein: CASSPGGKDTEAFF

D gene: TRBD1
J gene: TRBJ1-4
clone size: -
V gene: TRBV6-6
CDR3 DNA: TGTGCCAGCAAGGACAGGGGGGCTGAAAAACTGTTTTTT
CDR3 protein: CASKDRGAEKLFF

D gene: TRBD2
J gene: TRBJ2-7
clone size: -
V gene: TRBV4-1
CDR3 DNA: TGCGCCAGCAGCCAAGATCCCCCCCGAGCGGGAGGGCCGGGAAACGAGCAGTACTTC
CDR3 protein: CASSQDPPRAGGPGNEQYF

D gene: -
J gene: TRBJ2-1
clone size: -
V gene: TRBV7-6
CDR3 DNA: TGTGCCAGCAGCCCATTCGTCCTCTCCTACAATGAGCAGTTCTTC
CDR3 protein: CASSPFVLSYNEQFF

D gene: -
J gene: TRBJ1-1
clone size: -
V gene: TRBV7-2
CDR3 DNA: TGTGCCAGCAGCTTACTTTGGGGGAGGCAGAACACTGAAGCTTTCTTT
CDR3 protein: CASSLLWGRQNTEAFF

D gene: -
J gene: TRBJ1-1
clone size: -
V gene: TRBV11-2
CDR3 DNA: TGTGCCAGCAGCTTGTACGCTGTGAACACTGAAGCTTTCTTT
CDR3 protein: CASSLYAVNTEAFF

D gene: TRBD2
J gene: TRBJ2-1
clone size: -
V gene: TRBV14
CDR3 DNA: TGTGCCAGCAGCGGTAGCGGGAGAGGAGAGTTCTTC
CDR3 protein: CASSGSGRGEFF

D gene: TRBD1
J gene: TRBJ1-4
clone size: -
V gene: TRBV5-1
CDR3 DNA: TGCGCCAGCAGCAGGGGACAGGGGGGAACTAATGAAAAACTGTTTTTT
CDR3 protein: CASSRGQGGTNEKLFF

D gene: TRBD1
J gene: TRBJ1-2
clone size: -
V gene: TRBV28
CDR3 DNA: TGTGCCACCCGCCGACAGGGAACCACCTTC
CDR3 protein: CATRRQGTTF

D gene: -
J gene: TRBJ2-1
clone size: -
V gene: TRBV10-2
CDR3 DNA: TGCGCCAGCAGTGACGAGACTAGTAACGGTGAGCAGTTCTTC
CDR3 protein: CASSDETSNGEQFF

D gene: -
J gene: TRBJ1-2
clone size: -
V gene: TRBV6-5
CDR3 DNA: TGTGCCAGCAGTCCTGTAGTACAGGGCGACGGCTACACCTTC
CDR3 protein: CASSPVVQGDGYTF

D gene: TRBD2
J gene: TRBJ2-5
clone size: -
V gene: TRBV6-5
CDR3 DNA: TGTGCCAGCAGCCCACGCCCTAGCGGGGCAGAGACCCAGTACTTC
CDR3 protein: CASSPRPSGAETQYF

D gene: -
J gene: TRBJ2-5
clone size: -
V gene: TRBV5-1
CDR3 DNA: TGCGCCAGCAGCGTCCGGGACGGCGAGACCCAGTACTTC
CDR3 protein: CASSVRDGETQYF

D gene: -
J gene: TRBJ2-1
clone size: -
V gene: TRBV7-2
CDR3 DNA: TGTGCCAGCAGCTCCGCGGCGACCCGCTCCTACAATGAGCAGTTCTTC
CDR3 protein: CASSSAATRSYNEQFF

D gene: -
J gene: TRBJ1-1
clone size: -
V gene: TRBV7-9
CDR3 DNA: TGTGCCAGCAGCCTTGTAGGGGGTGAAGCTTTCTTT
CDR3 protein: CASSLVGGEAFF

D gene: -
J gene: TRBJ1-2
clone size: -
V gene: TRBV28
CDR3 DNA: TGTGCCAGCAGTTTAACCTCTTTCCTCGTAGTAACGGGACAATTTTACTATGGCTACACCTTC
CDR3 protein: CASSLTSFLVVTGQFYYGYTF

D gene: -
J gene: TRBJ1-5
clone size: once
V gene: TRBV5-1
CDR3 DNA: TGCGCCAGCAGCCCACCACCAGCGGGGGCGGCCAATCAGCCCCAGCATTTT
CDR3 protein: CASSPPPAGAANQPQHF

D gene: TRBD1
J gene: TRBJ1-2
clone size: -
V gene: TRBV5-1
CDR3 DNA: TGCGCCAGCAGCCCCGGACAGGTCGTTTATGGCTACACCTTC
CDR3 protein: CASSPGQVVYGYTF

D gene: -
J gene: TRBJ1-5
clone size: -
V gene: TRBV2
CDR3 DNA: TGTGCCGTTAAGACTGGGAGAGATAATAGGCCCCAGCATTTT
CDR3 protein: CAVKTGRDNRPQHF

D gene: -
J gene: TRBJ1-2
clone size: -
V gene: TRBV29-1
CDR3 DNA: TGCAGCGTTGAAACAGGGATGTACTATGGCTACACCTTC
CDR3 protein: CSVETGMYYGYTF

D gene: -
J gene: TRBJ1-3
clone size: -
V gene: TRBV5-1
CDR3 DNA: TGCGCCAGCAGTTCTTACTCTGGAAACACCATATATTTT
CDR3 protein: CASSSYSGNTIYF

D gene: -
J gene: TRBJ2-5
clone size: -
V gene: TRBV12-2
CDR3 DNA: TGTGCAAGTTGCTGGAGTGGGTCTAGCGATCAAGAGACCCAGTACTTC
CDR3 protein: CASCWSGSSDQETQYF

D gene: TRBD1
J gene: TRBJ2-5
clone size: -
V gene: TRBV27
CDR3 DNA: TGTGCCAGCAGTCTTCGCGGTGGACAGGATAGCCAAGAGACCCAGTACTTC
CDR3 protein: CASSLRGGQDSQETQYF

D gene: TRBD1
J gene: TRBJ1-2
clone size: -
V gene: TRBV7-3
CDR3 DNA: TGTGCCAGCAGCCCTAACAGGGGACTGGACTACACCTTC
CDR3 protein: CASSPNRGLDYTF

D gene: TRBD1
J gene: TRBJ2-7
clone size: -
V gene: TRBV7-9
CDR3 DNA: TGTGCCAGCAGCCCAACGCCGGGACAGGTCCTCTACGAGCAGTACTTC
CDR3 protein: CASSPTPGQVLYEQYF

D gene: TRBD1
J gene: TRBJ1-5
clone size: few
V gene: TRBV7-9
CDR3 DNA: TGTGCCAGCAACCCCGGGACAGGGGGGAGTCAGCCCCAGCATTTT
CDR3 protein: CASNPGTGGSQPQHF

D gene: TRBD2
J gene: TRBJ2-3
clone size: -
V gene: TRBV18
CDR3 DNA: TGTGCCAGCTCTGACTCCGGGGCGCGGGGTAGCGGGAGAGTTCGGAGCACAGATACGCAGTATTTT
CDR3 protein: CASSDSGARGSGRVRSTDTQYF

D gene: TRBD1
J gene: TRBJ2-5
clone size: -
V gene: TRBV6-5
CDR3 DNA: TGTGCCAGCAGTCCCTCCGGGACAGGTGGAGAGACCCAGTACTTC
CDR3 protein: CASSPSGTGGETQYF

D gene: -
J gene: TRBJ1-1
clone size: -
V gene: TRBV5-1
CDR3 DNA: TGCGCCAGCAGCTTGACCGGACACTTAAACACTGAAGCTTTCTTT
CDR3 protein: CASSLTGHLNTEAFF

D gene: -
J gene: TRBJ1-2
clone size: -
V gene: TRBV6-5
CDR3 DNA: TGTGCCAGCAGCCGCCTAAGGGGCGCTAACTATGGCTACACCTTC
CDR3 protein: CASSRLRGANYGYTF

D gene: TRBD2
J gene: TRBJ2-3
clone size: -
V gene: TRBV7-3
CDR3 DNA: TGTGCCAGCAGCTTAAGGGTAGCGGGAGACACAGATACGCAGTATTTT
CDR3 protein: CASSLRVAGDTDTQYF

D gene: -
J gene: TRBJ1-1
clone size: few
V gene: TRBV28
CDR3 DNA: TGTGCCAGCACCGCGTGGGGCGGCCGGATAAGGATGAACACTGAAGCTTTCTTT
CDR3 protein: CASTAWGGRIRMNTEAFF

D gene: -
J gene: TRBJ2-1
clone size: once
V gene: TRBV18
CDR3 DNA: TGTGCCAGCTCACCACCTTTAGCGGCCACAAGGGGGGAGCAGTTCTTC
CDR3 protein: CASSPPLAATRGEQFF

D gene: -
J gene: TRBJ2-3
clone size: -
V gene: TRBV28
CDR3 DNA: TGTGCCAGCAGTTTGACAATCTGGGGAACAGATACGCAGTATTTT
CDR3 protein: CASSLTIWGTDTQYF

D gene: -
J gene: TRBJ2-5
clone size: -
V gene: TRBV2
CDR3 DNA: TGTGCCAGCAGGGGGGACCAAGAGACCCAGTACTTC
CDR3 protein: CASRGDQETQYF

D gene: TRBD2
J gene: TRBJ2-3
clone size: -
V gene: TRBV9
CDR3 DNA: TGTGCCAGCAGCGCGGGCGGGAGGGCCATAGATACGCAGTATTTT
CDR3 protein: CASSAGGRAIDTQYF

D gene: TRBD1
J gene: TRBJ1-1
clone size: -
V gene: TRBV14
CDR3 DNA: TGTGCCAGCAGCCAAGATTGGGACAGGTATATGAACACTGAAGCTTTCTTT
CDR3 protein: CASSQDWDRYMNTEAFF

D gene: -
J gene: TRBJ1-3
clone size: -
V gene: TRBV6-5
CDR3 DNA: TGTGCCAGCAGTTACTCCCGGGCCAGCTCTGGAAACACCATATATTTT
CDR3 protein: CASSYSRASSGNTIYF

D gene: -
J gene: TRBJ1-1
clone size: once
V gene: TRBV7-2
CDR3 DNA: TGTGCCAGCAGCGCCTCGGGACGGACGAACACTGAAGCTTTCTTT
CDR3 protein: CASSASGRTNTEAFF

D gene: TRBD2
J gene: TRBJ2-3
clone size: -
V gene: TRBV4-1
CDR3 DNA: TGCGCCAGCAGCCCCCGGGTAGTAGCGGGAGGGTCAGATACGCAGTATTTT
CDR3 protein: CASSPRVVAGGSDTQYF